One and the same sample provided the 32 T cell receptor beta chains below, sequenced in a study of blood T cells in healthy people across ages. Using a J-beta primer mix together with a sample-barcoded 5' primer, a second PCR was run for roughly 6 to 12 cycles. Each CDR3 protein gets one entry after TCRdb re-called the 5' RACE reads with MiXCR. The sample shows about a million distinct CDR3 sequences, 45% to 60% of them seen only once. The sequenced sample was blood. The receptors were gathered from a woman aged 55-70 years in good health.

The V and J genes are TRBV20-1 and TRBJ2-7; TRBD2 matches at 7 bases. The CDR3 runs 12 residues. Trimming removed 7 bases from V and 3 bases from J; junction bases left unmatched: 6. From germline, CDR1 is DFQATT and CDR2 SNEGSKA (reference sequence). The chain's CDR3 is CSGGGGVYEQYF. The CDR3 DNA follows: TGCAGTGGGGGGGGAGGAGTCTACGAGCAGTACTTC.

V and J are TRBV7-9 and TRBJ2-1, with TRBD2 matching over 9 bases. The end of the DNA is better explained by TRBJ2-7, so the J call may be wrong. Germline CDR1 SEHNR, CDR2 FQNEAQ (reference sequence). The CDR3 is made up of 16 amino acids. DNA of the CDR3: TGTGCCAGCAGCTTTGGAGTAGCGGGAGTAATGTATGAGCAGTACTTC. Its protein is CASSFGVAGVMYEQYF.

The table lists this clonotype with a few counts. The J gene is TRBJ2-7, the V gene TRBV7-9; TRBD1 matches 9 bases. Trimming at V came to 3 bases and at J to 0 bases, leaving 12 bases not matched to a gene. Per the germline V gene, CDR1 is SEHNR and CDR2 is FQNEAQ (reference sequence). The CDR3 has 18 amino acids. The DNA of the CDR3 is TGTGCCAGCAGCTTGGGGAGAACAGGGGGCTCGAGCTCCTACGAGCAGTACTTC. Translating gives CASSLGRTGGSSSYEQYF.

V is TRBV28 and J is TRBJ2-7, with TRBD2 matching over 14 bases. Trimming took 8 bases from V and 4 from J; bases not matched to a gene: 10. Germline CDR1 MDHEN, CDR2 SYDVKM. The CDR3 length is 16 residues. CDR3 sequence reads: CASFPAGTSGSYEQYF. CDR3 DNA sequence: TGTGCCAGCTTCCCGGCCGGGACTAGCGGGAGTTACGAGCAGTACTTC.

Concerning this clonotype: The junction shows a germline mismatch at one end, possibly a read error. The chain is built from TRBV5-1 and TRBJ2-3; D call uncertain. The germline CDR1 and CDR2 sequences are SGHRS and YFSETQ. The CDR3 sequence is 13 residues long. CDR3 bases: TGCGCCAGCTCCTTCGTGGTATCAGATACGCGGTATTTT. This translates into CASSFVVSDTRYF.

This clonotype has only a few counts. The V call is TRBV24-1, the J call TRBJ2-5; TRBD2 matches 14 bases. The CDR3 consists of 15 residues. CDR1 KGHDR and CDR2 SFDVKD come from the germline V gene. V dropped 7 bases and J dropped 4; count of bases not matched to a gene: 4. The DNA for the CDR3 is TGTGCCACCAGCATGGGACTAGCGGGAGTAGAGACCCAGTACTTC. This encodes CATSMGLAGVETQYF.

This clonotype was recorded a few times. CDR3 region: CASSQGKREKEQYF. DNA of the CDR3: TGTGCCAGCAGCCAAGGAAAGCGGGAGAAGGAGCAGTACTTC. The J gene is TRBJ2-7, the V gene TRBV3-1, with TRBD2 matching over 8 bases. The germline V gene has CDR1 LGHDT and CDR2 YNNKEL (reference sequence). V gave up 1 base and J gave up 7 bases; unmatched junction bases: 6. The CDR3 has 14 residues.

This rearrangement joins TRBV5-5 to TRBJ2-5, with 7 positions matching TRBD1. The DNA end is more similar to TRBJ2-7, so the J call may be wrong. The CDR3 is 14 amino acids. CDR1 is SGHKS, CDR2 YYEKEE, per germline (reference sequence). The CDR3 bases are TGTGCCAGCGTAGCCCGACAGGGACCCTACGAGCAGTACTTC. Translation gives CASVARQGPYEQYF.

The CDR3 DNA is TGTGCCATCACCGCCGCCGGGACAGGTTCAGTTGGCTACACCTTC. Amino acid sequence: CAITAAGTGSVGYTF. V and J are TRBV10-3 and TRBJ1-2, with 8 positions matching TRBD1. The CDR3 length is 15 residues. Germline CDR1 is ENHRY and CDR2 is SYGVKD. V gave up 7 bases and J gave up 7 bases; unmatched junction bases: 14.

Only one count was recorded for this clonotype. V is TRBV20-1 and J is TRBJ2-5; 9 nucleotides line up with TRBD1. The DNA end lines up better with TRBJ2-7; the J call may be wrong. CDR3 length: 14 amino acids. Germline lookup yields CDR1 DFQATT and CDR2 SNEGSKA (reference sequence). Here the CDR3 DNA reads TGCAGTGCTAGGCCATCGGGACAGGGTGACGAGCAGTACTTC. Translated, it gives CSARPSGQGDEQYF.

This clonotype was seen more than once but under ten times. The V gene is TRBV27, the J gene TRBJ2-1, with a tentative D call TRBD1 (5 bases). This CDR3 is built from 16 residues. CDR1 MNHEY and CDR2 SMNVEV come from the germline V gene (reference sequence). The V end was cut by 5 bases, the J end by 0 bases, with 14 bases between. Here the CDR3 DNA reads TGTGCCAGCAGTACACCAAGGGGTAGCTCCTACAATGAGCAGTTCTTC. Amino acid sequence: CASSTPRGSSYNEQFF.

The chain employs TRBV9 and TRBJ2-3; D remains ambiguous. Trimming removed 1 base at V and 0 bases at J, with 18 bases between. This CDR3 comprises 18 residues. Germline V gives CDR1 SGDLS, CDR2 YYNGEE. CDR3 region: CASSVSVYRSLSTDTQYF. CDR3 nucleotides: TGTGCCAGCAGCGTAAGTGTGTATAGGTCTTTGAGCACAGATACGCAGTATTTT.

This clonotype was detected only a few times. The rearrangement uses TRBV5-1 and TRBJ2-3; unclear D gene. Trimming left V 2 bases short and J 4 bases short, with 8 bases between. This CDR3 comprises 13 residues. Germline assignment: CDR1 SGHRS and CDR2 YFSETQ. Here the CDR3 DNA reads TGCGCCAGCAGCTTACAGTGGGCAGATACGCAGTATTTT. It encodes CASSLQWADTQYF. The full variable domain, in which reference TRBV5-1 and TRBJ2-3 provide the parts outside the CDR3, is KAGVTQTPRYLIKTRGQQVTLSCSPISGHRSVSWYQQTPGQGLQFLFEYFSETQRNKGNFPGRFSGRQFSNSRSEMNVSTLELGDSALYLCASSLQWADTQYFGPGTRLTVL.

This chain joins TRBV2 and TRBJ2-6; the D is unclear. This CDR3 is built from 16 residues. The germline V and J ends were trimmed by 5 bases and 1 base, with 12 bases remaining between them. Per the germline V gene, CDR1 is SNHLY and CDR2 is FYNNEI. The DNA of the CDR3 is TGTGCCAGCAGTCTTAACACCTATTCTGGGGCCAACGTCCTGACTTTC. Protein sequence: CASSLNTYSGANVLTF. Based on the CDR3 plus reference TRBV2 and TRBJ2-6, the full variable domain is EPEVTQTPSHQVTQMGQEVILRCVPISNHLYFYWYRQILGQKVEFLVSFYNNEISEKSEIFDDQFSVERPDGSNFTLKIRSTKLEDSAMYFCASSLNTYSGANVLTFGAGSRLTVL.

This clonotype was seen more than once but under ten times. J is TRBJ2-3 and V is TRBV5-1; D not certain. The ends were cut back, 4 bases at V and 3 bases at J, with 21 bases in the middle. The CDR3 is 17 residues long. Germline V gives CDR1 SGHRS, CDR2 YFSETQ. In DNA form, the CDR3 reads TGCGCCAGCAGCCCCGACGGCAGGCATCCAATTACAGATACGCAGTATTTT. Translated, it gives CASSPDGRHPITDTQYF.

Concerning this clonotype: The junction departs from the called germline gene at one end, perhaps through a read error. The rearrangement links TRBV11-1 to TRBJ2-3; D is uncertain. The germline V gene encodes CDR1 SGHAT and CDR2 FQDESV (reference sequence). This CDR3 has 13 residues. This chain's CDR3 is CAGSLVRSDTQYF. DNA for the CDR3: TGTGCCGGCAGCCTGGTTCGGAGTGATACGCAGTATTTT.

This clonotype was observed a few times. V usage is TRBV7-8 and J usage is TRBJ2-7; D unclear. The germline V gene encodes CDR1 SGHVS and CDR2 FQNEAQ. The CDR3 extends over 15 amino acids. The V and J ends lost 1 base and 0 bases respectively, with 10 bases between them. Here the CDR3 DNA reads TGTGCCAGCAGCTTAGATGACGATAGCTCCTACGAGCAGTACTTC. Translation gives CASSLDDDSSYEQYF.

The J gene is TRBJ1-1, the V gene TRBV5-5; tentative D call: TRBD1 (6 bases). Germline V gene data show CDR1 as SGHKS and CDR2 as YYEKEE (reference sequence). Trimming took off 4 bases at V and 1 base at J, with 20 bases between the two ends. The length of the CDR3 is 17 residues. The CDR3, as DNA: TGTGCCAGCAGCCTATCACAGGGAGGGCGGCCGAACACTGAAGCTTTCTTT. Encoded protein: CASSLSQGGRPNTEAFF.

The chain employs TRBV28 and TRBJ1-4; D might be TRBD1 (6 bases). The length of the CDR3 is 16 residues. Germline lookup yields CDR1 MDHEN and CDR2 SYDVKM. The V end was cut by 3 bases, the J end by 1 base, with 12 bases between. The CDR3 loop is CASSFIQGLTNEKLFF. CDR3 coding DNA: TGTGCCAGCAGTTTCATCCAGGGGCTAACTAATGAAAAACTGTTTTTT.

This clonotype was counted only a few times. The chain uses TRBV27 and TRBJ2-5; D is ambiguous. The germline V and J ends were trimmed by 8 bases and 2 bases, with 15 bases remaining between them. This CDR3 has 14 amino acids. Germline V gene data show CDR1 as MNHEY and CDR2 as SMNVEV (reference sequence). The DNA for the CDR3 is TGTGCCAGCGGTGAGGTGGACCGTCAAGAGACCCAGTACTTC. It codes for CASGEVDRQETQYF.

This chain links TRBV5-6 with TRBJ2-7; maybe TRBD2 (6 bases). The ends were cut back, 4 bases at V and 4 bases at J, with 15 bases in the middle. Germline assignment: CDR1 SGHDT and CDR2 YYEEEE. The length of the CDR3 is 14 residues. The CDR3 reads CASSRREGGYEQYF. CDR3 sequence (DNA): TGTGCCAGCAGCCGACGGGAAGGAGGGTACGAGCAGTACTTC.

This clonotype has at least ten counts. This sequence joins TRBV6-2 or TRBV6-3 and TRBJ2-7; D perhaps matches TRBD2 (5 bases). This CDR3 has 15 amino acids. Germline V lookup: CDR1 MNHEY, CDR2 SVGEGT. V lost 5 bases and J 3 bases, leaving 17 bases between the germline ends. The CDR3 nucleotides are TGTGCCAGCAGTCCTAGCCAAACACATTACTACGAGCAGTACTTC. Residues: CASSPSQTHYYEQYF.

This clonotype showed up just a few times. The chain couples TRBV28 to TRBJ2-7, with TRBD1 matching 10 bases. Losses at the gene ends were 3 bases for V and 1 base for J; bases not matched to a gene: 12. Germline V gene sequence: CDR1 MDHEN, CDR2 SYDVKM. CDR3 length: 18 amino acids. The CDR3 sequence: CASSFGDRGRIGSYEQYF. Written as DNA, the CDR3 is TGTGCCAGCAGTTTTGGGGACAGGGGTAGGATCGGGTCCTACGAGCAGTACTTC.

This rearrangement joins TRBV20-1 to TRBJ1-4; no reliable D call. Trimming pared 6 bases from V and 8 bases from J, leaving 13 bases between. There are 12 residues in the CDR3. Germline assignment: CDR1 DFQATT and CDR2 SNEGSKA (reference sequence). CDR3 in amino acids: CSAEPNGEKLFF. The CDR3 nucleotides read TGCAGTGCCGAACCCAACGGCGAAAAACTGTTTTTT.

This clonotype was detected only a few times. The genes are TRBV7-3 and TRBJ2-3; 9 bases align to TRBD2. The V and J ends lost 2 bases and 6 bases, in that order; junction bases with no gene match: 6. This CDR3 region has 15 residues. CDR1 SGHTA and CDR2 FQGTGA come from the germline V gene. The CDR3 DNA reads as TGTGCCAGCAGCTTAGTAGGCGGGAGGGTTGATACGCAGTATTTT. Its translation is CASSLVGGRVDTQYF.

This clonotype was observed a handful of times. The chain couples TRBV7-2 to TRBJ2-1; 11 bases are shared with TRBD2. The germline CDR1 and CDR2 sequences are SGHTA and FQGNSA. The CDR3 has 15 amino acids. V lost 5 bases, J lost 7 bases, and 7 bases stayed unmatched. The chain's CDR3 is CASSKLAGVGNEQFF. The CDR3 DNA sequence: TGTGCCAGCAGCAAACTAGCGGGAGTAGGGAATGAGCAGTTCTTC.

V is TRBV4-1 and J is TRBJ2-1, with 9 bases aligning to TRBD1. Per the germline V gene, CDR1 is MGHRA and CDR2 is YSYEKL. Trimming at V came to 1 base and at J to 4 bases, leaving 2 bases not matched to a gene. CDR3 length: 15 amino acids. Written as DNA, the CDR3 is TGCGCCAGCAGCCAAGCGGGACAGGGATACAATGAGCAGTTCTTC. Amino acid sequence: CASSQAGQGYNEQFF.

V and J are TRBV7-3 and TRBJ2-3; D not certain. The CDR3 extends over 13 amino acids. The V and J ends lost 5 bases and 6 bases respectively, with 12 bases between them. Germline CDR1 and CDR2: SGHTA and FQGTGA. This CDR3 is CASSPNDWDTQYF. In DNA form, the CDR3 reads TGTGCCAGCAGCCCAAACGACTGGGATACGCAGTATTTT.

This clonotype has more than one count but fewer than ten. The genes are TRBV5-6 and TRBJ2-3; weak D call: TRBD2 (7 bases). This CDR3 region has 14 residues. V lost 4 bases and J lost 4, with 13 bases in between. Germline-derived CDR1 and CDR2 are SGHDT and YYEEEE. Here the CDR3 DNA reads TGTGCCAGCAGCAGCACGGGGGGCGCAGATACGCAGTATTTT. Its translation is CASSSTGGADTQYF.

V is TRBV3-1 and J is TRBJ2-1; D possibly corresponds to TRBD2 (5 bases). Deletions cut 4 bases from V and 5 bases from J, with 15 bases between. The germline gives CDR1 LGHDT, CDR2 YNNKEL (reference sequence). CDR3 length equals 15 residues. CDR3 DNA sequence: TGTGCCAGCAGCCCACTAGGTAGCGCACACAATGAGCAGTTCTTC. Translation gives CASSPLGSAHNEQFF.

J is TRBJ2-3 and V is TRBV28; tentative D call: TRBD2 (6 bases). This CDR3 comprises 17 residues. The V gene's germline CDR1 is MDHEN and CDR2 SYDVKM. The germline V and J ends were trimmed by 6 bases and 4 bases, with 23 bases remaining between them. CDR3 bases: TGTGCCAGCAGAAGCCACGGGACTCCAATGCGCTCAGATACGCAGTATTTT. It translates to CASRSHGTPMRSDTQYF.

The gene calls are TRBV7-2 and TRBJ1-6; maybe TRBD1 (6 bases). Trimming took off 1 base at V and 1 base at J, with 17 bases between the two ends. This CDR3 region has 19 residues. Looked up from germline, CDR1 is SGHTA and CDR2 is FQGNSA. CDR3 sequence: CASSLGGTFGGSYNSPLHF. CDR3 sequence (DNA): TGTGCCAGCAGCTTAGGCGGGACATTTGGAGGGTCCTATAATTCACCCCTCCACTTT.